The clone carrying this T cell receptor (beta chain) was observed at least ten times. Its antigen is undetermined. The data derive from a study of T cells in Graves' hyperthyroidism and ophthalmopathy. General study points: Separating ophthalmopathy from stable hyperthyroidism was achieved by a 13 V-J model.

J gave up 7 bases and V 4 bases, and 2 bases lay outside the gene matches. CDR3 size: 14 residues. From germline, CDR1 is KGHDR and CDR2 SFDVKD. RNA transcripts provided the source from which TCR beta CDR3 regions were amplified. HTBI primers drove first-round RT-PCR of the TCR CDR3. TCRdb ran MiXCR on the multiplex PCR reads and lists one entry per CDR3 protein. The sample lists more than 550,000 distinct CDR3 sequences, 45% seen once, with approximately 6.8% in the top ten. The sequence was obtained from an adult man with Graves' disease, either hyperthyroidism or ophthalmopathy (not recorded which). Sequencing was performed on peripheral blood or thyroid tissue (not recorded which). The chain joins TRBV24-1 to TRBJ1-6; 8 bases are a match to TRBD1. The CDR3 DNA reads TGTGCCACCAGTGAGACAGGGGACAATTCACCCCTCCACTTT. Protein: CATSETGDNSPLHF.